One sample yielded the 10 T cell receptor beta chains listed below, sequenced in a study of T cell responses to AZD1222 COVID-19 vaccine. Profiled with immunoSEQ multiplex PCR; TCRdb holds only in-frame clones, not every one. There are 110,000 to 150,000 clones in the sample; approximately 91% occur only once, and about 1.9% lies in the top ten. The input for sequencing was peripheral blood, taken 28 days after the second AZD1222 dose. The source of these receptors is an adult who received the AZD1222 COVID-19 vaccine.

There are a few counts of this clone. The J gene is TRBJ1-1, the V gene TRBV9; TRBD1 aligns across 8 bases. The CDR3 covers 16 residues. CDR1 SGDLS and CDR2 YYNGEE come from the germline V gene. V shed 3 bases and J 0 bases; nucleotides not matched to a gene: 7. CDR3 protein: CASSAGTGVMNTEAFF. The CDR3 DNA is TGTGCCAGCAGCGCGGGGACAGGAGTTATGAACACTGAAGCTTTCTTT. The full variable domain, rest sourced from reference TRBV9 and TRBJ1-1, is DSGVTQTPKHLITATGQRVTLRCSPRSGDLSVYWYQQSLDQGLQFLIQYYNGEERAKGNILERFSAQQFPDLHSELNLSSLELGDSALYFCASSAGTGVMNTEAFFGQGTRLTVV.

Only a few counts were recorded for this clone. The V and J genes are TRBV7-9 and TRBJ2-7, with D unresolved. Trimming pared 5 bases from V and 4 bases from J, leaving 15 bases between. Germline V gene sequence: CDR1 SEHNR, CDR2 FQNEAQ (reference sequence). CDR3 length equals 14 residues. The CDR3 bases are TGTGCCAGCAGCCCCCCCTACCCTGTTTACGAGCAGTACTTC. Its translation: CASSPPYPVYEQYF.

The rearrangement links TRBV21-1 to TRBJ2-4; TRBD2 is taken as the D call from the table, unchecked against the DNA. TRBV21-1 is noted as a pseudogene. CDR3 length equals 15 residues. The DNA for the CDR3 is TGTGCCTCCCCCGCGGGGCTTTTTCTCAAAAACATTCAGTACTTC. Its protein is CASPAGLFLKNIQYF.

This clone was observed a single time. The gene calls are TRBV6-5 and TRBJ2-7, with D possibly being TRBD2 (5 bases). CDR1 is MNHEY, CDR2 SVGAGI, per germline. V was trimmed by 8 bases and J by 6 bases, leaving 11 bases between them. The CDR3 loop spans 11 amino acids. The CDR3 region is CASAASGEQYF. The CDR3 DNA follows: TGTGCCAGCGCGGCGAGCGGCGAGCAGTACTTC.

This clone is a singleton in its sample. The chain uses TRBV7-9 and TRBJ2-1; D gene ambiguous. The V gene lost 2 bases and the J gene lost 5 bases, with 1 base spanning the gap. The CDR3 loop spans 11 amino acids. CDR1 SEHNR and CDR2 FQNEAQ come from the germline V gene (reference sequence). The CDR3 loop reads CASSLHNEQFF. The DNA of the CDR3 is TGTGCCAGCAGCTTACACAATGAGCAGTTCTTC.

V and J are TRBV5-5 and TRBJ2-5; 8 bases agree with TRBD1. Losses at the gene ends were 3 bases for V and 3 bases for J; bases not matched to a gene: 4. The CDR3 is 14 residues long. CDR1 and CDR2 from the germline V gene are SGHKS and YYEKEE (reference sequence). The CDR3 region has the DNA TGTGCCAGCAGCTCCCGACAGGGGAAAGAGACCCAGTACTTC. This codes for CASSSRQGKETQYF.

V gene TRBV21-1 combines with J gene TRBJ2-5; the D call of TRBD2 is as the table states it, not checked on the DNA. TRBV21-1 is a known pseudogene. CDR3 length: 14 amino acids. CDR3 bases: TGTGCCAGCAGCAAAACGAGGGTAGGGGAGACCCAGTACTTC. Translated: CASSKTRVGETQYF.

The V and J genes are TRBV5-8 and TRBJ2-2; D call uncertain. V was shortened by 0 bases and J by 5 bases, with 5 bases between the two germline ends. Germline CDR1 SGHTS, CDR2 YDEGEE. CDR3 length: 13 amino acids. The CDR3, as DNA: TGTGCCAGCAGCTTGGGGCGAACCGGGGAGCTGTTTTTT. It encodes CASSLGRTGELFF.

CDR3 nucleotides: TGTGCCAGCAGTGAAGCCCGGCGGGATGAGCAGTTCTTC. Protein: CASSEARRDEQFF. The V and J genes are TRBV2 and TRBJ2-1, with a possible D match to TRBD2 (5 bases). From germline, CDR1 is SNHLY and CDR2 FYNNEI. This CDR3 has 13 amino acids. V shed 0 bases and J shed 8 bases, with 8 bases lying between them.

The chain carries TRBV27 and TRBJ2-4, with D perhaps assigned TRBD1 or TRBD2 (5 bases each). V lost 2 bases and J lost 9, with 14 bases in between. This CDR3 has 14 amino acids. The germline gives CDR1 MNHEY, CDR2 SMNVEV (reference sequence). The DNA of the CDR3 is TGTGCCAGCAGTTTAGGGTTCCCAGGGAGCATTCAGTACTTC. Its translation: CASSLGFPGSIQYF.